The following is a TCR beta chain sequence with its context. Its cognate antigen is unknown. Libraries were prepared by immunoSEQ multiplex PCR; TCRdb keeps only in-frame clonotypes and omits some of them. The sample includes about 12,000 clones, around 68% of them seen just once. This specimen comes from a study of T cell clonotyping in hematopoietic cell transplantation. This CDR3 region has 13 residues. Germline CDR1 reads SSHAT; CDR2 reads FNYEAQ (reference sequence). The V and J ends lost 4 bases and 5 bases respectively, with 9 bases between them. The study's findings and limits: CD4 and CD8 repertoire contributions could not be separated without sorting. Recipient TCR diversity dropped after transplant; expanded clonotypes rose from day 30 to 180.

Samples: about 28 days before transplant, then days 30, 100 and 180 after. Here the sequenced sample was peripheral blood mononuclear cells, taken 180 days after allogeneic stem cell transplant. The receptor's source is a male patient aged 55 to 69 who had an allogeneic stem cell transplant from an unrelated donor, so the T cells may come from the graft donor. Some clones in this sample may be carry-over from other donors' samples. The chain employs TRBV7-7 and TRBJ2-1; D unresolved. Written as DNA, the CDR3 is TGTGCCAGCAGCTCCCTCCGGGACAATGAGCAGTTCTTC. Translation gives CASSSLRDNEQFF.